Described below is a single T cell receptor beta chain sequence and its context. Antigen unknown. Germline CDR1 is SQVTM and CDR2 is ANQGSEA. V lost 4 bases to trimming and J lost 10 bases, with 8 bases between them. This CDR3 has 10 residues. The PCR was carried out with 60 Vbeta primers and 13 Jbeta primers. The protocol was immunoSEQ multiplex PCR, while the TCRdb copy is restricted to in-frame clones and leaves out a portion. The sample lists about 120,000 clones; around 76% were seen once. The record originates from a study of cytomegalovirus exposure and HLA in healthy donors. Study observations and caveats: The study flagged fewer than 200 TCR beta chains as cytomegalovirus-associated. With later analysis, a missense DCLRE1C variant became linked to TCR beta V- and J-gene trimming. Specificity of a few CMV-associated chains for CMV antigens was verified in vitro.

Sequenced sample: PBMCs. The V and J genes are TRBV29-1 and TRBJ2-1; D is undetermined. The TCR sequence derives from a male donor in good health and CMV-seronegative. CDR3 DNA: TGCAGCGTTGGCGATCACGAGCAGTTCTTC. Encoded protein: CSVGDHEQFF.